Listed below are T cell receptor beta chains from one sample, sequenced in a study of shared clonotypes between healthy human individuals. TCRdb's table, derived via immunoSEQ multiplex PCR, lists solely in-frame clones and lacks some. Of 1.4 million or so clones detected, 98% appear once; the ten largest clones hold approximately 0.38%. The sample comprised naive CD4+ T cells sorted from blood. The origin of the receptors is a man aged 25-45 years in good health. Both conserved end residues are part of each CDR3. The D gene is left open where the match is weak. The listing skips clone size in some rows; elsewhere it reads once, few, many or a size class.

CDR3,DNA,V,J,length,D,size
CASSLIPADQETQYF,TGCGCCAGCAGCTTGATCCCAGCGGACCAAGAGACCCAGTACTTC,TRBV5-1,TRBJ2-5,15,-,-
CSSPSWNEQFF,TGCAGTTCCCCTAGCTGGAATGAGCAGTTCTTC,TRBV20-1,TRBJ2-1,11,-,-
CASSQGEGAYEQYF,TGCGCCAGCAGCCAAGGGGAGGGGGCCTACGAGCAGTACTTC,TRBV4-3,TRBJ2-7,14,-,-
CASSRDRVLRLGANVLTF,TGTGCCAGCAGCAGGGACAGGGTCTTACGACTGGGGGCCAACGTCCTGACTTTC,TRBV9,TRBJ2-6,18,TRBD1,once
CASKGGRVGTGELFF,TGTGCCAGCAAGGGAGGGAGGGTCGGCACCGGGGAGCTGTTTTTT,TRBV6-6,TRBJ2-2,15,TRBD2,once
CASRQAAGNTIYF,TGTGCCAGCAGGCAGGCGGCTGGAAACACCATATATTTT,TRBV6-5,TRBJ1-3,13,-,-
CSYRQGLRADTQYF,TGCAGTTACCGACAGGGTTTGAGAGCAGATACGCAGTATTTT,TRBV29-1,TRBJ2-3,14,TRBD1,-
CASSPTDIYEQYF,TGTGCCAGCTCTCCCACCGACATTTACGAGCAGTACTTC,TRBV18,TRBJ2-7,13,-,-
CASSFTVTGELFF,TGTGCCAGCAGCTTCACGGTCACCGGGGAGCTGTTTTTT,TRBV11-2,TRBJ2-2,13,-,-
CASSVGWRDGYTF,TGTGCCAGCAGTGTGGGATGGAGGGATGGCTACACCTTC,TRBV28,TRBJ1-2,13,-,-
CASSESTSGQETQYF,TGCGCCAGCAGTGAGTCTACTAGCGGACAAGAGACCCAGTACTTC,TRBV10-1,TRBJ2-5,15,TRBD2,-
CSVYGGVNEKLFF,TGCAGCGTTTACGGGGGGGTTAATGAAAAACTGTTTTTT,TRBV29-1,TRBJ1-4,13,-,-
CASSPKQGGGTEAFF,TGTGCCAGCTCACCAAAACAGGGTGGAGGGACTGAAGCTTTCTTT,TRBV18,TRBJ1-1,15,-,-
CSVEPWTRATVEQFF,TGCAGCGTTGAACCATGGACTCGCGCCACGGTTGAGCAGTTCTTC,TRBV29-1,TRBJ2-1,15,-,-
CSAIASDTQYF,TGCAGTGCTATAGCTTCAGATACGCAGTATTTT,TRBV20-1,TRBJ2-3,11,-,-
CAIRGQGFDYGYTF,TGTGCCATCAGGGGACAGGGATTTGACTATGGCTACACCTTC,TRBV10-3,TRBJ1-2,14,TRBD1,-
CASSLRRYSGNTIYF,TGTGCCAGCAGCTTACGCAGATACTCTGGAAACACCATATATTTT,TRBV11-2,TRBJ1-3,15,-,-
CASELAGGPGPTQYF,TGTGCCAGCGAACTAGCGGGAGGCCCGGGCCCGACCCAGTACTTC,TRBV28,TRBJ2-5,15,TRBD2,-
CASRNAGTGQTSRETQYF,TGTGCCAGTAGAAATGCTGGGACAGGGCAAACCAGCAGAGAGACCCAGTACTTC,TRBV19,TRBJ2-5,18,TRBD1,-
CASSWGGGGYTF,TGTGCCAGCAGCTGGGGGGGCGGCGGCTACACCTTC,TRBV7-6,TRBJ1-2,12,-,-
CASTLARDRGTYEQYF,TGTGCCAGCACCTTAGCAAGGGACAGGGGAACCTACGAGCAGTACTTC,TRBV21-1,TRBJ2-7,16,-,-
CASSPGLGKTQYF,TGCGCCAGCAGCCCCGGGCTGGGAAAGACCCAGTACTTC,TRBV10-1,TRBJ2-5,13,-,-
CASRFLDGAVRNTIYF,TGTGCCAGCAGATTCCTTGACGGCGCGGTGAGGAACACCATATATTTT,TRBV11-2,TRBJ1-3,16,-,-
CATAPTGGPTDTQYF,TGTGCCACCGCTCCTACAGGGGGCCCCACAGATACGCAGTATTTT,TRBV19,TRBJ2-3,15,TRBD1,-
CATRQGVKADTQYF,TGTGCCACCAGACAGGGGGTGAAAGCAGATACGCAGTATTTT,TRBV15,TRBJ2-3,14,TRBD1,-
CASKETDRKGEQYF,TGTGCCAGTAAGGAGACAGACAGGAAGGGCGAGCAGTACTTC,TRBV19,TRBJ2-7,14,-,-
CASSARTKNYEQYF,TGTGCCAGCAGTGCCAGGACTAAAAACTACGAGCAGTACTTC,TRBV2,TRBJ2-7,14,-,-
CASSLGGASGSRGEQYF,TGTGCCAGCAGCTTGGGTGGGGCTAGCGGGAGCCGGGGCGAGCAGTACTTC,TRBV5-4,TRBJ2-7,17,TRBD2,-
CASSVGRTLAKNIQYF,TGTGCCAGCAGCGTAGGGAGGACTTTAGCCAAAAACATTCAGTACTTC,TRBV9,TRBJ2-4,16,-,-
CASSDGVNYGYTF,TGTGCCAGCAGTGACGGAGTAAACTATGGCTACACCTTC,TRBV6-4,TRBJ1-2,13,-,-
CASSPSRAAKNIQYF,TGTGCCAGCAGCCCATCACGGGCGGCCAAAAACATTCAGTACTTC,TRBV7-2,TRBJ2-4,15,-,-
CASSLWRESTYNEQFF,TGTGCCAGCAGTTTATGGCGGGAGAGCACGTACAATGAGCAGTTCTTC,TRBV28,TRBJ2-1,16,TRBD2,-
CAISETGKETQYF,TGTGCCATCAGTGAAACGGGGAAAGAGACCCAGTACTTC,TRBV10-3,TRBJ2-5,13,-,-
CASSPEGTSGTHSYNEQFF,TGCGCCAGCAGCCCGGAAGGGACTAGCGGGACCCACTCCTACAATGAGCAGTTCTTC,TRBV5-1,TRBJ2-1,19,TRBD2,-